These 13 T cell receptor beta chains were sequenced from one sample in a study of response to subunit inactivated influenza vaccine. Using its own MiXCR run on the RT-PCR reads, TCRdb lists one record per CDR3 protein. The repertoire holds fewer than 700,000 distinct CDR3 sequences, approximately 13% seen once, with around 13% in the top ten. The source was PBMCs from blood, collected 40 to 50 days after vaccination. These receptors originate from a man aged 50 to 59 who received an inactivated influenza vaccine.

This clonotype appeared a few times. The chain combines TRBV7-2 with TRBJ2-3; perhaps TRBD1 as D (6 bases). The ends were cut back, 0 bases at V and 1 base at J, with 8 bases in the middle. The CDR3 sequence is 15 residues long. Germline values: CDR1 SGHTA, CDR2 FQGNSA. The CDR3: CASSLAGTRTDTQYF. Here the CDR3 DNA reads TGTGCCAGCAGCTTAGCGGGGACACGCACAGATACGCAGTATTTT.

The chain combines TRBV12-3 or TRBV12-4 with TRBJ2-5; 7 nucleotides agree with TRBD2. The CDR3 sequence is 19 residues long. Trimming cost V 3 bases and J 1 base; bases outside gene matches: 17. CDR3 DNA: TGTGCCAGCAGTTTCTCGCGGGGGAAACAAACTACAACCCAAGAGACCCAGTACTTC. Protein: CASSFSRGKQTTTQETQYF.

This clonotype came up many times. The V call is TRBV7-2, the J call TRBJ2-3; 7 bases agree with TRBD1. The CDR3 totals 12 residues. Germline-derived CDR1 and CDR2 are SGHTA and FQGNSA. J gave up 8 bases and V 5 bases, and 4 bases lay outside the gene matches. The CDR3 DNA reads TGTGCCAGCAGCCAAGACAGGGTTACGCAGTATTTT. As protein: CASSQDRVTQYF.

The chain has TRBV28 and TRBJ1-4; 7 bases agree with TRBD1. Germline V CDR1 and CDR2: MDHEN, SYDVKM. Trimming took 3 bases from V and 8 from J; bases not matched to a gene: 15. The CDR3 length is 17 residues. CDR3 loop: CASSFNPGQRPREKLFF. In nucleotides, the CDR3 is TGTGCCAGCAGTTTCAACCCGGGACAGCGCCCTAGGGAAAAACTGTTTTTT.

The V call is TRBV12-3 or TRBV12-4, the J call TRBJ2-2; 8 bases map to TRBD2. The CDR3 spans 16 residues. V trimming: 5 bases; J trimming: 0 bases; junction bases outside the gene matches: 5. Here the CDR3 DNA reads TGTGCCAGCAGTGTGCTAGCGGGTGCGAACACCGGGGAGCTGTTTTTT. Encoded protein: CASSVLAGANTGELFF.

The chain is built from TRBV12-3 or TRBV12-4 and TRBJ1-1, with TRBD1 as a possible D gene (6 bases). V was clipped by 3 bases and J by 4 bases, with 15 bases between them. This CDR3 has 15 amino acids. CDR3 coding DNA: TGTGCCAGCAGTTTCTCACAGGGAGGGTCCACTGAAGCTTTCTTT. Translating it yields CASSFSQGGSTEAFF.

This clonotype was detected a few times. The V call is TRBV7-8, the J call TRBJ1-2, with D perhaps matching TRBD1 (5 bases). The CDR3 runs 14 residues. V was clipped by 1 base and J by 0 bases, with 6 bases between them. The V gene's germline CDR1 is SGHVS and CDR2 FQNEAQ. CDR3 sequence reads: CASSLETANYGYTF. In DNA form, the CDR3 reads TGTGCCAGCAGCTTAGAGACAGCTAACTATGGCTACACCTTC.

The chain uses TRBV20-1 and TRBJ2-3; 10 bases map to TRBD1. V lost 5 bases and J lost 1; bases outside the gene matches: 6. The CDR3 loop spans 15 amino acids. In germline, CDR1 is DFQATT, CDR2 SNEGSKA (reference sequence). CDR3 DNA sequence: TGCAGTGCTCCCGACAGGGGGCAGGGCACAGATACGCAGTATTTT. This codes for CSAPDRGQGTDTQYF.

The rearrangement links TRBV5-1 to TRBJ2-3; 9 nucleotides align to TRBD1. V lost 0 bases to trimming and J lost 3 bases; unmatched junction nucleotides: 2. Germline V gives CDR1 SGHRS, CDR2 YFSETQ. CDR3 length: 15 residues. CDR3 DNA sequence: TGCGCCAGCAGCTTGGAGGGGACAGGGACAGATACGCAGTATTTT. This encodes CASSLEGTGTDTQYF.

This clonotype was seen only a few times. The chain is built from TRBV20-1 and TRBJ2-3; TRBD2 matches at 8 bases. CDR1 and CDR2 (germline): DFQATT, SNEGSKA (reference sequence). This CDR3 has 20 residues. Losses at the gene ends were 3 bases for V and 5 bases for J; bases not matched to a gene: 25. CDR3 DNA: TGCAGTGCTAGTGGGGGGCTTGGGGAAATCACGGGACTAGGAGGAGATACGCAGTATTTT. Translated: CSASGGLGEITGLGGDTQYF.

The chain uses TRBV12-3 or TRBV12-4 and TRBJ2-7; D remains ambiguous. The CDR3 is 13 residues long. V gave up 4 bases and J gave up 3 bases, with 10 bases separating them. The CDR3 DNA follows: TGTGCCAGCAGTTGGGGATTAGTCTACGAGCAGTACTTC. Protein: CASSWGLVYEQYF.

The table lists this clonotype with a few counts. This chain connects TRBV5-1 to TRBJ2-7; D uncertain. The CDR3 consists of 15 residues. The ends were cut back, 0 bases at V and 0 bases at J, with 10 bases in the middle. Germline assignment: CDR1 SGHRS and CDR2 YFSETQ. CDR3 nucleotide sequence: TGCGCCAGCAGCTTGGAGGGATTGAGCTCCTACGAGCAGTACTTC. It specifies CASSLEGLSSYEQYF.

DNA for the CDR3: TGTGCCAGCAGCTTATGGGGGGACGGCTACGAGCAGTACTTC. It translates to CASSLWGDGYEQYF. The rearrangement links TRBV7-9 to TRBJ2-7; tentatively, D is TRBD2 (6 bases). Germline CDR1 is SEHNR and CDR2 is FQNEAQ (reference sequence). CDR3 size: 14 residues. Trimming took 2 bases from V and 3 from J, leaving 11 bases between them.